These 27 T cell receptor beta chains came from one sample sequenced in a study of CD8 T cells in ankylosing spondylitis. MiXCR, applied by TCRdb to the 5' RACE reads, yields one record per CDR3 protein. In the table there are about 210,000 distinct CDR3 sequences, roughly 8.2% of which are singletons. The sequencing sample was made of blood, either unsorted or a sorted T cell fraction (not recorded which). The source of these receptors is a female donor with ankylosing spondylitis or in good health (not recorded which).

This clonotype came up many times. The CDR3 region is CATSRDGANTGELFF. Here the CDR3 DNA reads TGTGCCACCAGCAGAGATGGGGCGAACACCGGGGAGCTGTTTTTT. The V gene is TRBV15, the J gene TRBJ2-2; no reliable D call. This CDR3 comprises 15 residues. The germline V and J ends were trimmed by 0 bases and 0 bases, with 5 bases remaining between them. Germline loops: CDR1 LNHNV, CDR2 YYDKDF (reference sequence). The full variable domain, its missing parts supplied by reference TRBV15 and TRBJ2-2, is DAMVIQNPRYQVTQFGKPVTLSCSQTLNHNVMYWYQQKSSQAPKLLFHYYDKDFNNEADTPDNFQSRRPNTSFCFLDIRSPGLGDTAMYLCATSRDGANTGELFFGEGSRLTVL.

The table lists this clonotype with many counts. CDR3 sequence: CATSDLGPGEQFF. The CDR3, as DNA: TGTGCCACCAGTGATTTGGGACCAGGGGAGCAGTTCTTC. V is TRBV24-1 and J is TRBJ2-1; D is perhaps TRBD1 (5 bases). This CDR3 contains 13 residues. Deletions cut 0 bases from V and 10 bases from J, with 9 bases between. CDR1 is KGHDR and CDR2 is SFDVKD in the germline V gene.

Ten or more counts support this clonotype. The chain links TRBV7-2 to TRBJ2-1, with D possibly TRBD1 on 6 matching bases. This CDR3 comprises 15 residues. V shed 5 bases and J shed 4 bases, with 15 bases lying between them. Per the germline V gene, CDR1 is SGHTA and CDR2 is FQGNSA. CDR3 loop: CASSVWGRSYNEQFF. The CDR3 coding sequence is TGTGCCAGCAGCGTATGGGGGCGTAGTTACAATGAGCAGTTCTTC. The full variable domain, rest sourced from reference TRBV7-2 and TRBJ2-1, is GAGVSQSPSNKVTEKGKDVELRCDPISGHTALYWYRQSLGQGLEFLIYFQGNSAPDKSGLPSDRFSAERTGGSVSTLTIQRTQQEDSAVYLCASSVWGRSYNEQFFGPGTRLTVL.

This clonotype was seen ten or more times. The genes are TRBV29-1 and TRBJ1-1; D is unresolved. The CDR3 covers 8 residues. Germline CDR1 SQVTM, CDR2 ANQGSEA. Trimming took 3 bases from V and 13 from J, leaving 6 bases between them. The CDR3 protein is CSVDDGFF. CDR3 nucleotide sequence: TGCAGCGTTGACGATGGTTTCTTT.

This clonotype has a count of ten or more. V usage is TRBV30 and J usage is TRBJ1-5; 10 bases map to TRBD1. The germline V gene encodes CDR1 GTSNPN and CDR2 SVGIG (reference sequence). V lost 0 bases and J lost 3; bases outside the gene matches: 5. There are 16 residues in the CDR3. The CDR3 loop is CAWSVRQGAPNQPQHF. The DNA of the CDR3 is TGTGCCTGGAGTGTGCGACAGGGGGCACCCAATCAGCCCCAGCATTTT.

This clonotype was counted many times. The chain has TRBV15 and TRBJ2-7, with D possibly matching TRBD1 (6 bases). V lost 4 bases, J lost 3 bases, and 16 bases lay in between. CDR3 length: 15 amino acids. In germline, CDR1 is LNHNV, CDR2 YYDKDF (reference sequence). In DNA form, the CDR3 reads TGTGCCACCAGCAACAGTGGGGGCCAAGGCTACGAGCAGTACTTC. This codes for CATSNSGGQGYEQYF.

This clonotype was detected ten times or more. This chain uses TRBV27 with TRBJ1-2; 9 bases are shared with TRBD1. With 3 bases clipped from V and 4 bases from J, the junction kept 0 bases outside the gene matches. CDR1 MNHEY and CDR2 SMNVEV come from the germline V gene (reference sequence). The length of the CDR3 is 13 residues. The CDR3, as DNA: TGTGCCAGCAGTTTGGGACAGGGCTATGGCTACACCTTC. Translation: CASSLGQGYGYTF.

This clonotype was seen at least ten times. CDR3 amino acids: CASSLTSGVRDTQYF. The CDR3 region has the DNA TGTGCCAGCAGTTTAACTAGCGGGGTGAGGGATACGCAGTATTTT. The rearrangement uses TRBV12-3 or TRBV12-4 and TRBJ2-3; 10 bases are shared with TRBD2. This CDR3 spans 15 amino acids. The V gene end was trimmed by 2 bases and the J gene end by 6 bases; junction bases not matched to a gene: 5.

This clonotype was seen ten or more times. The chain employs TRBV12-3 or TRBV12-4 and TRBJ2-1; perhaps TRBD2 as D (5 bases). The CDR3 is 15 amino acids. V was clipped by 6 bases and J by 4 bases, with 16 bases between them. Written as DNA, the CDR3 is TGTGCCAGCAGCCCGCTAGTGGGCGGGTACAATGAGCAGTTCTTC. Its translation: CASSPLVGGYNEQFF.

The chain links TRBV20-1 to TRBJ2-2; D gene unclear. Trimming took 0 bases from V and 6 from J, leaving 17 bases between them. CDR1 and CDR2 from the germline V gene are DFQATT and SNEGSKA (reference sequence). The CDR3 extends over 16 amino acids. The CDR3 spells CSARDRGWGNAGELFF. The CDR3 region has the DNA TGCAGTGCTAGAGATCGAGGCTGGGGAAACGCCGGGGAGCTGTTTTTT.

This clonotype was seen a few times. The chain employs TRBV6-5 and TRBJ1-1, with D maybe TRBD1 (5 bases). The germline V gene has CDR1 MNHEY and CDR2 SVGAGI. V shed 6 bases and J shed 5 bases, with 25 bases lying between them. The CDR3 is made up of 17 amino acids. CDR3 coding DNA: TGTGCCAGCAGCTTAGGGGTTCTCAGAAAAAGGTGGACTGAAGCTTTCTTT. Translation gives CASSLGVLRKRWTEAFF.

As for this clonotype: Since a much larger clone is just one base distant, this may be a read error. J is TRBJ1-2 and V is TRBV19; 7 nucleotides align to TRBD1. Germline V gene sequence: CDR1 LNHDA, CDR2 SQIVND (reference sequence). This CDR3 contains 14 residues. The CDR3 spells CTSSARTGDYGYTF. The DNA of the CDR3 is TGTACCAGTAGTGCGAGGACAGGAGACTATGGCTACACCTTC.

In this sample, this clonotype turned up many times. This chain joins TRBV10-2 and TRBJ2-1; 8 bases map to TRBD1. V lost 5 bases, J lost 2 bases, and 2 bases stayed unmatched. The CDR3 contains 14 residues. Germline V gene sequence: CDR1 WSHSY, CDR2 SAAADI. The DNA for the CDR3 is TGCGCCAGCAGTTTCAGGGGGCCCTACAATGAGCAGTTCTTC. This gives the protein CASSFRGPYNEQFF.

The J gene is TRBJ1-2, the V gene TRBV12-3 or TRBV12-4; 7 positions match TRBD1. CDR3 length equals 15 residues. The junction had 11 bases not matched to a gene; V was cut back by 5 bases and J by 5 bases. CDR3 amino acids: CASSPGQAPGYGYTF. The CDR3 DNA follows: TGTGCCAGCAGTCCCGGACAGGCTCCAGGGTATGGCTACACCTTC.

This clonotype was recorded many times. The V call is TRBV10-3, the J call TRBJ2-2; 9 bases align to TRBD1. The CDR3 sequence is 15 residues long. CDR1 is ENHRY and CDR2 is SYGVKD in the germline V gene. The V gene end was trimmed by 8 bases and the J gene end by 1 base; junction bases not matched to a gene: 5. In nucleotides, the CDR3 is TGTGCCATCTCCCGGACAGGGGTGAACACCGGGGAGCTGTTTTTT. It encodes CAISRTGVNTGELFF.

This clonotype was observed many times. The chain has TRBV12-3 or TRBV12-4 and TRBJ2-2; the match to TRBD1 covers 9 bases. J lost 0 bases, V lost 6 bases, and 5 bases had no gene match. This CDR3 is built from 16 residues. The CDR3 DNA reads as TGTGCCAGCAGGGACCGACAGGGGGCGAACACCGGGGAGCTGTTTTTT. The encoded protein is CASRDRQGANTGELFF.

This clonotype was recorded at least ten times. V usage is TRBV28 and J usage is TRBJ2-7; D might be TRBD2 (6 bases). Per germline, CDR1 MDHEN and CDR2 SYDVKM. The CDR3 is made up of 13 amino acids. V lost 8 bases and J lost 0, with 11 bases in between. The CDR3 DNA sequence: TGTGCCAGCGACGGGGGTAGCTCCTACGAGCAGTACTTC. Encoded protein: CASDGGSSYEQYF.

Ten or more counts support this clonotype. The V and J genes are TRBV11-2 and TRBJ2-5; weak D call: TRBD2 (6 bases). CDR3 length: 16 residues. The V gene's germline CDR1 is SGHAT and CDR2 FQNNGV. Trimming took 5 bases from V and 5 from J, leaving 21 bases between them. The CDR3 DNA sequence: TGTGCCAGCAGCCTTAGGGGAGGACCTACGGGGGAGACCCAGTACTTC. Its translation is CASSLRGGPTGETQYF.

This clonotype was counted many times. V usage is TRBV10-1 and J usage is TRBJ2-7; the D gene is possibly TRBD1 (5 bases). Between the trimmed V and J ends, which lost 4 bases and 2 bases, there was a span of 18 bases. CDR3 size: 16 residues. Per the germline V gene, CDR1 is WNHNN and CDR2 is SYGVQD (reference sequence). The CDR3 coding sequence is TGCGCCAGCAGTGGATCCAGGGATTCGCCAACCTACGAGCAGTACTTC. Translation: CASSGSRDSPTYEQYF.

This clonotype was seen ten or more times. The J gene is TRBJ2-3, the V gene TRBV29-1, with 8 bases lining up with TRBD2. Trimming cost V 6 bases and J 6 bases; bases outside gene matches: 5. The CDR3 is 12 residues long. The germline V gene has CDR1 SQVTM and CDR2 ANQGSEA. For the CDR3, the DNA is TGCAGCGTAGCGGGAGCTAGGGATACGCAGTATTTT. Its protein product is CSVAGARDTQYF.

This clonotype was recorded at least ten times. The chain carries TRBV4-3 and TRBJ2-7, with 8 bases that match TRBD2. Unmatched junction bases numbered 5, after V lost 0 bases and J lost 4 bases. There are 15 residues in the CDR3. Per germline, CDR1 LGHNA and CDR2 YSLEER. Written as DNA, the CDR3 is TGCGCCAGCAGCCAAGACATCACTAGCGGTTACGAGCAGTACTTC. It encodes CASSQDITSGYEQYF.

This clonotype was picked up many times. This chain's CDR3 is CSVDRNTGELFF. The CDR3 coding sequence is TGCAGCGTTGATAGGAACACCGGGGAGCTGTTTTTT. The rearrangement joins TRBV29-1 to TRBJ2-2; no clear D gene. V was shortened by 3 bases and J by 1 base, with 3 bases between the two germline ends. The CDR3 extends over 12 amino acids. Germline values: CDR1 SQVTM, CDR2 ANQGSEA.

This chain joins TRBV10-2 and TRBJ2-6; D assignment may be TRBD1 or TRBD2 (5 bases each). The length of the CDR3 is 16 residues. Per germline, CDR1 WSHSY and CDR2 SAAADI. Deletions cut 6 bases from V and 0 bases from J, with 12 bases between. CDR3 protein: CASRTPGPSGANVLTF. The DNA for the CDR3 is TGCGCCAGCAGAACCCCGGGGCCCTCTGGGGCCAACGTCCTGACTTTC.

This chain links TRBV7-2 with TRBJ2-4; the D is unclear. The germline CDR1 and CDR2 sequences are SGHTA and FQGNSA. The CDR3 contains 16 residues. V lost 5 bases to trimming and J lost 0 bases, with 14 bases between them. This CDR3 is CASSPQATLAKNIQYF. CDR3 DNA: TGTGCCAGCAGCCCGCAAGCGACCCTAGCCAAAAACATTCAGTACTTC.

This clonotype was seen many times. J is TRBJ2-3 and V is TRBV25-1, with unresolved D. Germline CDR1 is MGHDK and CDR2 is SYGVNS. With 3 bases removed from V and 7 bases from J, the gap between germline ends came to 5 bases. This CDR3 has 11 amino acids. CDR3 DNA: TGTGCCAGCAGTGACGGGTATACGCAGTATTTT. Translated: CASSDGYTQYF.

This clonotype was counted only a few times. The chain joins TRBV28 to TRBJ1-6, with 7 bases identical to TRBD1. Per germline, CDR1 MDHEN and CDR2 SYDVKM. CDR3 length: 18 amino acids. After removal of 3 bases from V and 0 bases from J, the junction contained 8 bases not matched to a gene. The CDR3 bases are TGTGCCAGCAGTTTCGGACAGGCCTCAAGCTCCTATAATTCACCCCTCCACTTT. Its translation is CASSFGQASSSYNSPLHF.

This clonotype occurred many times. The chain links TRBV10-3 to TRBJ1-5; 8 nucleotides match TRBD1. Germline V gene sequence: CDR1 ENHRY, CDR2 SYGVKD. The CDR3 runs 15 residues. The V and J ends lost 6 bases and 7 bases, in that order; junction bases with no gene match: 11. CDR3 amino acids: CAISLSQGAGQPQHF. CDR3 sequence (DNA): TGTGCCATCAGCCTCTCTCAGGGGGCTGGGCAGCCCCAGCATTTT.